The 20 T cell receptor beta chains reported below all come from one sample, sequenced in a study of blood T cell repertoires in COVID-19. TCRdb's copy holds only in-frame clones and misses some; the assay was immunoSEQ multiplex PCR. The profile shows 300,000 to 400,000 clones, 85% to 90% of them singletons. The sample comprised peripheral blood. The receptors derive from a woman in her 50s with active or convalescent COVID-19.

This chain links TRBV7-6 with TRBJ1-1; D is ambiguous. The V end was cut by 1 base, the J end by 7 bases, with 16 bases between. Germline V lookup: CDR1 SGHVS, CDR2 FNYEAQ. The CDR3 is 15 residues long. CDR3 region: CASSLGFGSGSEAFF. CDR3 nucleotides: TGTGCCAGCAGCTTAGGTTTTGGTTCTGGGAGTGAAGCTTTCTTT.

This clone was recorded a few times. The V call is TRBV7-9, the J call TRBJ2-7, with 7 bases fitting TRBD1. Looked up from germline, CDR1 is SEHNR and CDR2 is FQNEAQ (reference sequence). This CDR3 contains 14 residues. With V trimmed by 5 bases and J by 1 base, 5 bases remained unmatched. In DNA, the CDR3 is TGTGCCAGCAGCCGGGACAGCCTTTCCTACGAGCAGTACTTC. Protein sequence: CASSRDSLSYEQYF.

The rearrangement links TRBV6-1 to TRBJ1-1; unclear D gene. The CDR3 is 13 amino acids. Trimming took 0 bases from V and 5 from J, leaving 7 bases between them. Per the germline V gene, CDR1 is MNHNS and CDR2 is SASEGT. The CDR3, as DNA: TGTGCCAGCAGTGAAGCAGAGGTAACTGAAGCTTTCTTT. It codes for CASSEAEVTEAFF.

This sequence joins TRBV5-1 and TRBJ1-3, with D perhaps matching TRBD1 (6 bases). V dropped 0 bases and J dropped 1 base, with 14 bases sitting between them. This CDR3 has 17 amino acids. From germline, CDR1 is SGHRS and CDR2 YFSETQ. The CDR3 reads CASSLAIGGASGNTIYF. CDR3 coding DNA: TGCGCCAGCAGCTTGGCTATTGGGGGCGCTTCTGGAAACACCATATATTTT.

V and J are TRBV4-2 and TRBJ2-1; TRBD2 is a possible D gene (5 bases). The V gene lost 0 bases and the J gene lost 2 bases, with 14 bases spanning the gap. The CDR3 contains 17 residues. CDR1 LGHNA and CDR2 YNFKEQ come from the germline V gene. DNA of the CDR3: TGTGCCAGCAGCCAAGAACTGGTGGGAGAACCCTACAATGAGCAGTTCTTC. Protein: CASSQELVGEPYNEQFF.

This clone was detected ten times or more. CDR3 residues: CASSGYGYVTNTEAFF. CDR3 nucleotides: TGTGCCAGCAGCGGATACGGGTACGTAACGAACACTGAAGCTTTCTTT. V is TRBV11-2 and J is TRBJ1-1; D is undetermined. Trimming cost V 5 bases and J 1 base, with 17 bases left between them. This CDR3 has 16 amino acids. In germline, CDR1 is SGHAT, CDR2 FQNNGV.

The V and J genes are TRBV5-1 and TRBJ2-7, with D perhaps TRBD2 (5 bases). This CDR3 spans 15 amino acids. The V end was cut by 6 bases, the J end by 5 bases, with 21 bases between. Germline CDR1 reads SGHRS; CDR2 reads YFSETQ. CDR3 protein: CASTPIAGLQNEQYF. CDR3 sequence (DNA): TGCGCCAGCACCCCCATCGCGGGCTTGCAGAACGAGCAGTACTTC.

This clone was counted between two and nine times. The chain carries TRBV30 and TRBJ1-5, with D perhaps TRBD1 (5 bases). The V gene's germline CDR1 is GTSNPN and CDR2 SVGIG (reference sequence). The germline V and J ends were trimmed by 2 bases and 5 bases, with 10 bases remaining between them. The CDR3 loop spans 13 amino acids. This CDR3 is CAWSSDRYQPQHF. The CDR3 nucleotides are TGTGCCTGGAGTTCAGACAGATATCAGCCCCAGCATTTT.

V gene TRBV5-4 combines with J gene TRBJ1-1, with no clear D. The V end lost 4 bases, the J end lost 0 bases, and 19 bases lay between the germline ends. There are 17 residues in the CDR3. The germline V gene has CDR1 SGHNT and CDR2 YYREEE (reference sequence). CDR3 residues: CASSLGGLQLMNTEAFF. The CDR3 nucleotides are TGTGCCAGCAGCCTTGGAGGTTTACAGTTGATGAACACTGAAGCTTTCTTT.

The rearrangement uses TRBV5-6 and TRBJ1-4; D not certain. From germline, CDR1 is SGHDT and CDR2 YYEEEE. With 0 bases removed from V and 0 bases from J, the gap between germline ends came to 12 bases. This CDR3 has 17 amino acids. The CDR3 nucleotides read TGTGCCAGCAGCTTGGCAGCGGAGGAGGCAACTAATGAAAAACTGTTTTTT. Residues: CASSLAAEEATNEKLFF.

The J gene is TRBJ1-2, the V gene TRBV19; 10 bases match TRBD1. With 7 bases clipped from V and 8 bases from J, the junction kept 13 bases outside the gene matches. The CDR3 sequence is 15 residues long. The germline gives CDR1 LNHDA, CDR2 SQIVND (reference sequence). The CDR3 DNA is TGTGCCAGTACATTATACCCCGGGACAGGGGCCGGCTACACCTTC. Protein: CASTLYPGTGAGYTF. The entire variable domain, with the rest obtained from reference TRBV19 and TRBJ1-2, is as follows: DGGITQSPKYLFRKEGQNVTLSCEQNLNHDAMYWYRQDPGQGLRLIYYSQIVNDFQKGDIAEGYSVSREKKESFPLTVTSAQKNPTAFYLCASTLYPGTGAGYTFGSGTRLTVV.

This clone was seen a single time. This chain uses TRBV27 with TRBJ2-5; tentatively, D is TRBD1 (5 bases). Per the germline V gene, CDR1 is MNHEY and CDR2 is SMNVEV (reference sequence). The CDR3 has 13 amino acids. V lost 5 bases and J 2 bases, leaving 9 bases between the germline ends. The DNA for the CDR3 is TGTGCCAGCAGTATAAGGGGACAAGAGACCCAGTACTTC. The encoded protein is CASSIRGQETQYF.

The V and J genes are TRBV7-8 and TRBJ2-1; 9 positions match TRBD1. The CDR3 totals 17 residues. The germline V gene has CDR1 SGHVS and CDR2 FQNEAQ. The trim removed 5 bases at V and 0 bases at J, leaving 8 bases unmatched. CDR3: CASSPRTGASSYNEQFF. CDR3 nucleotide sequence: TGTGCCAGCAGCCCAAGGACAGGGGCCAGCTCCTACAATGAGCAGTTCTTC.

The rearrangement links TRBV5-4 to TRBJ1-5; 7 bases map to TRBD1. The CDR3 covers 19 residues. The germline gives CDR1 SGHNT, CDR2 YYREEE (reference sequence). V dropped 3 bases and J dropped 0; count of bases not matched to a gene: 15. The CDR3 sequence: CASSYYPGTDLYSNQPQHF. CDR3 in DNA: TGTGCCAGCAGCTACTATCCCGGGACAGACCTTTATAGCAATCAGCCCCAGCATTTT.

This sequence joins TRBV7-3 and TRBJ2-1; 8 positions agree with TRBD1. V lost 5 bases to trimming and J lost 13 bases; unmatched junction nucleotides: 13. The CDR3 extends over 14 amino acids. Germline V gene data show CDR1 as SGHTA and CDR2 as FQGTGA. The CDR3 region has the DNA TGTGCCAGCAGCACCACTACAGGGGGGACATCCCAGTTCTTC. Its translation is CASSTTTGGTSQFF.

This clone was seen a single time. CDR3 nucleotides: TGTGCCAGCAGCATGGGAGGGGGGGACACTGAAGCTTTCTTT. Its translation is CASSMGGGDTEAFF. The rearrangement uses TRBV9 and TRBJ1-1; tentative D call: TRBD1 (6 bases). V was cut by 4 bases and J by 3 bases, with 13 bases left in between. In germline, CDR1 is SGDLS, CDR2 YYNGEE. This CDR3 has 14 residues.

This chain connects TRBV28 to TRBJ1-4, with 8 bases aligning to TRBD1. The CDR3 runs to 16 residues. Germline assignment: CDR1 MDHEN and CDR2 SYDVKM. V was pared by 2 bases and J by 2 bases, with 4 bases of the junction left unmatched. CDR3 in DNA: TGTGCCAGCAGTTTACAGGGGGCTGGGACTAATGAAAAACTGTTTTTT. This encodes CASSLQGAGTNEKLFF.

Details on this clone: This sample also contains other DNA sequences that code for the same CDR3. This sequence joins TRBV5-1 and TRBJ1-2; 8 nucleotides agree with TRBD1. V lost 2 bases and J lost 4; bases outside the gene matches: 4. Germline CDR1 SGHRS, CDR2 YFSETQ. The CDR3 consists of 14 residues. CDR3 sequence: CASSLGQGSYGYTF. CDR3 coding DNA: TGCGCCAGCAGCTTAGGACAGGGAAGCTATGGCTACACCTTC.

This clone has only a few counts. The chain couples TRBV5-4 to TRBJ1-2; D perhaps matches TRBD1 (6 bases). Germline CDR1 and CDR2: SGHNT and YYREEE (reference sequence). V dropped 4 bases and J dropped 3 bases, with 13 bases sitting between them. This CDR3 region has 14 residues. CDR3 protein: CASSLQGIDYGYTF. The CDR3 DNA is TGTGCCAGCAGCCTACAGGGCATTGACTATGGCTACACCTTC.

The rearrangement uses TRBV19 and TRBJ2-1; 7 bases match TRBD2. Germline V CDR1 and CDR2: LNHDA, SQIVND (reference sequence). This CDR3 has 16 amino acids. The V gene end was trimmed by 3 bases and the J gene end by 6 bases; junction bases not matched to a gene: 11. CDR3 in amino acids: CASSMTGGRWGNEQFF. The CDR3 nucleotides are TGTGCCAGTAGTATGACGGGCGGGAGATGGGGCAATGAGCAGTTCTTC.